The next 22 T cell receptor beta chains were all read from a single sample in a study of blood T cell repertoires in COVID-19. Generated by immunoSEQ multiplex PCR, the TCRdb table keeps only in-frame clones and is missing some. The sample contains 90,000 or so clones, about 90% of which appear only once. Sequenced material: peripheral blood. These receptors all come from a human donor with active COVID-19. The donor label of this sample is uncertain.

The V call is TRBV7-2, the J call TRBJ2-1; TRBD2 agrees at 12 bases. The CDR3 has 17 residues. With 2 bases clipped from V and 8 bases from J, the junction kept 10 bases outside the gene matches. Germline V CDR1 and CDR2: SGHTA, FQGNSA. The CDR3 DNA is TGTGCCAGCAGCTTAAATTCCCCTAGCGGGGGGGTTTATGAGCAGTTCTTC. This encodes CASSLNSPSGGVYEQFF. Full variable domain (rest looked up from reference TRBV7-2 and TRBJ2-1): GAGVSQSPSNKVTEKGKDVELRCDPISGHTALYWYRQSLGQGLEFLIYFQGNSAPDKSGLPSDRFSAERTGGSVSTLTIQRTQQEDSAVYLCASSLNSPSGGVYEQFFGPGTRLTVL.

J is TRBJ2-3 and V is TRBV13, with 8 nucleotides matching TRBD2. The CDR3 extends over 14 amino acids. Germline CDR1 reads PRHDT; CDR2 reads FYEKMQ (reference sequence). After removal of 5 bases from V and 4 bases from J, the junction contained 5 bases not matched to a gene. For the CDR3, the DNA is TGTGCCAGCAGCCCCGGACTAGCAGCAGATACGCAGTATTTT. Residues: CASSPGLAADTQYF.

This clone appeared a single time. This chain uses TRBV5-5 with TRBJ2-7, with D perhaps matching TRBD2 (6 bases). Germline V lookup: CDR1 SGHKS, CDR2 YYEKEE (reference sequence). The CDR3 runs 15 residues. V was clipped by 3 bases and J by 0 bases, with 13 bases between them. CDR3 amino acids: CASSSSGSSSYEQYF. The CDR3 DNA sequence: TGTGCCAGCAGCTCGTCCGGGAGCAGCTCCTACGAGCAGTACTTC.

This clone was observed once. The chain couples TRBV15 to TRBJ2-3; 9 nucleotides match TRBD2. The V gene end was trimmed by 0 bases and the J gene end by 3 bases; junction bases not matched to a gene: 13. The CDR3 has 19 amino acids. The germline V gene has CDR1 LNHNV and CDR2 YYDKDF (reference sequence). Here the CDR3 DNA reads TGTGCCACCAGCAGAGATGGGACTAGCCCAAACGTGAGGACAGATACGCAGTATTTT. This sequence encodes CATSRDGTSPNVRTDTQYF.

This rearrangement joins TRBV6-5 to TRBJ1-1, with a possible D match to TRBD1 (6 bases). V was trimmed by 4 bases and J by 7 bases, leaving 13 bases between them. Germline CDR1 MNHEY, CDR2 SVGAGI. The CDR3 runs 13 residues. CDR3 residues: CASSFGGGGEAFF. The DNA of the CDR3 is TGTGCCAGCAGTTTCGGGGGCGGGGGTGAAGCTTTCTTT.

V and J are TRBV28 and TRBJ2-3; 8 bases are a match to TRBD1. Germline V lookup: CDR1 MDHEN, CDR2 SYDVKM. The CDR3 is 15 amino acids. J lost 0 bases, V lost 6 bases, and 5 bases had no gene match. CDR3 DNA sequence: TGTGCCAGCAGCCCGGACAGGGTCAGCACAGATACGCAGTATTTT. This sequence encodes CASSPDRVSTDTQYF.

J is TRBJ1-2 and V is TRBV5-4, with D possibly being TRBD1 (6 bases). This CDR3 is 13 amino acids long. Trimming pared 6 bases from V and 1 base from J, leaving 10 bases between. CDR1 and CDR2 from the germline V gene are SGHNT and YYREEE (reference sequence). CDR3 in amino acids: CASTGQNNYGYTF. The CDR3 region has the DNA TGTGCCAGCACAGGACAGAATAACTATGGCTACACCTTC.

The J gene is TRBJ2-1, the V gene TRBV4-2, with D tentatively TRBD2 (6 bases). The ends were cut back, 3 bases at V and 10 bases at J, with 10 bases in the middle. The germline V gene encodes CDR1 LGHNA and CDR2 YNFKEQ. This CDR3 region has 12 residues. CDR3 in amino acids: CASSHASGEQFF. The CDR3 coding sequence is TGTGCCAGCAGCCATGCGAGCGGGGAGCAGTTCTTC.

The CDR3 sequence is CASSRTNNEKLFF. Written as DNA, the CDR3 is TGTGCCAGCAGCAGAACGAATAATGAAAAACTGTTTTTT. The chain combines TRBV27 with TRBJ1-4; D is unclear. Trimming removed 6 bases from V and 4 bases from J, with 9 bases in between. This CDR3 spans 13 amino acids. Per germline, CDR1 MNHEY and CDR2 SMNVEV (reference sequence).

The chain has TRBV7-8 and TRBJ1-3, with 7 bases matching TRBD1. CDR1 and CDR2 (germline): SGHVS, FQNEAQ. The CDR3 sequence is 16 residues long. Losses at the gene ends were 1 base for V and 0 bases for J; bases not matched to a gene: 3. The CDR3 reads CASSLGDSLSGNTIYF. The CDR3 DNA is TGTGCCAGCAGCTTAGGGGACAGCCTCTCTGGAAACACCATATATTTT.

This clone was detected once. This rearrangement joins TRBV9 to TRBJ2-3; a possible D gene is TRBD1 (6 bases). The CDR3 has 15 residues. Trimming removed 3 bases at V and 0 bases at J, with 11 bases between. Germline values: CDR1 SGDLS, CDR2 YYNGEE. The CDR3 reads CASSERTASTDTQYF. The CDR3 region has the DNA TGTGCCAGCAGCGAGCGGACAGCTAGCACAGATACGCAGTATTTT.

The chain combines TRBV5-6 with TRBJ2-7; tentatively, D is TRBD2 (5 bases). From germline, CDR1 is SGHDT and CDR2 YYEEEE. This CDR3 is built from 14 residues. Trimming removed 0 bases at V and 3 bases at J, with 10 bases between. The CDR3 DNA is TGTGCCAGCAGCTTGGGGACCGGGAACTACGAGCAGTACTTC. It encodes CASSLGTGNYEQYF.

The chain employs TRBV12-3 or TRBV12-4 and TRBJ1-4, with D unclear. This CDR3 has 13 residues. V was trimmed by 6 bases and J by 8 bases, leaving 13 bases between them. CDR3 DNA: TGTGCCAGCAGCCACGGGGAAGGGGAAAAACTGTTTTTT. Translation gives CASSHGEGEKLFF.

The chain couples TRBV3-1 (or the pseudogene TRBV3-2) to TRBJ2-5; TRBD2 agrees at 10 bases. The CDR3 is made up of 16 amino acids. Germline CDR1 and CDR2: LGHDT and YNNKEL (reference sequence). Trimming removed 1 base from V and 4 bases from J; junction bases left unmatched: 6. CDR3: CASSQVAGGRRETQYF. The DNA for the CDR3 is TGTGCCAGCAGCCAAGTAGCGGGGGGCCGTCGAGAGACCCAGTACTTC.

CDR3 sequence (DNA): TGTGCTAGTGGTTTGGTCGGTACAGGGGGCGCGTACACTGAAGCTTTCTTT. Protein sequence: CASGLVGTGGAYTEAFF. The chain joins TRBV12-5 to TRBJ1-1, with 9 nucleotides matching TRBD1. The length of the CDR3 is 17 residues. The V gene end was trimmed by 0 bases and the J gene end by 3 bases; junction bases not matched to a gene: 8. Per germline, CDR1 LGHNT and CDR2 FRNRAP.

This rearrangement joins TRBV4-2 to TRBJ2-7, with D perhaps TRBD2 (6 bases). The CDR3 is made up of 16 amino acids. V was shortened by 0 bases and J by 0 bases, with 12 bases between the two germline ends. Germline CDR1 and CDR2: LGHNA and YNFKEQ. CDR3 residues: CASSQEIAVSSYEQYF. The CDR3 region has the DNA TGTGCCAGCAGCCAAGAGATAGCGGTCAGCTCCTACGAGCAGTACTTC.

The chain couples TRBV10-3 to TRBJ2-2, with 11 bases aligning to TRBD2. This CDR3 contains 15 residues. Looked up from germline, CDR1 is ENHRY and CDR2 is SYGVKD. The V and J ends lost 10 bases and 7 bases, in that order; junction bases with no gene match: 11. This CDR3 reads CATRVAGGQNGELFF. The CDR3 bases are TGTGCCACAAGAGTAGCGGGGGGGCAGAACGGGGAGCTGTTTTTT.

The rearrangement links TRBV25-1 to TRBJ2-1; 8 positions match TRBD1. V dropped 4 bases and J dropped 10; count of bases not matched to a gene: 0. This CDR3 has 11 residues. Germline CDR1 reads MGHDK; CDR2 reads SYGVNS. The CDR3 spells CASSGTGEQFF. CDR3 nucleotide sequence: TGTGCCAGCAGTGGGACAGGGGAGCAGTTCTTC.

The gene calls are TRBV5-1 and TRBJ2-7, with a tentative D call TRBD1 (5 bases). This CDR3 spans 16 amino acids. Germline CDR1 and CDR2: SGHRS and YFSETQ. Trimming removed 0 bases from V and 0 bases from J, with 13 bases in between. CDR3 loop: CASSLEVGPSSYEQYF. The CDR3 DNA sequence: TGCGCCAGCAGCTTGGAGGTGGGGCCGAGCTCCTACGAGCAGTACTTC.

This chain links TRBV3-1 (or the pseudogene TRBV3-2) with TRBJ1-6; a possible D gene is TRBD1 (5 bases). The CDR3 has 14 amino acids. Germline loops: CDR1 LGHDT, CDR2 YNNKEL (reference sequence). Trimming took 1 base from V and 7 from J, leaving 8 bases between them. The CDR3 is CASSQGGENSPLHF. CDR3 in DNA: TGTGCCAGCAGCCAAGGGGGGGAGAATTCACCCCTCCACTTT.

The gene calls are TRBV2 and TRBJ2-1; D remains unclear. CDR3 length: 15 amino acids. V lost 6 bases and J lost 5, with 17 bases in between. Germline V gene data show CDR1 as SNHLY and CDR2 as FYNNEI. The CDR3 is CASSLGRPLNNEQFF. In DNA, the CDR3 is TGTGCCAGCAGCCTGGGCCGTCCTCTAAACAATGAGCAGTTCTTC.

This clone was seen a single time. V gene TRBV9 combines with J gene TRBJ2-7; D is perhaps TRBD2 (5 bases). The V and J ends lost 0 bases and 5 bases respectively, with 18 bases between them. The CDR3 loop spans 16 amino acids. Looked up from germline, CDR1 is SGDLS and CDR2 is YYNGEE. CDR3: CASSVGETSSGDEQYF. DNA for the CDR3: TGTGCCAGCAGCGTAGGGGAGACTTCATCTGGAGACGAGCAGTACTTC.